The TCR beta chain described here comes from a study of T cell responses to AZD1222 COVID-19 vaccine. The overall study: Second doses that came at about 4 or about 12 weeks were put together.

Study results and caveats: Only 6 or 7 people who got AZD1222 tested seropositive at baseline. Spike-specific TCR breadth rose after two AZD1222 doses, and depth rose as well. Nearly half of spike-specific TCRs reportedly target variant regions that are unmutated in the B.1.351 and B.1.1.7 variants.

There are 13 residues in the CDR3. V shed 11 bases and J 4 bases; nucleotides not matched to a gene: 10. The germline CDR1 and CDR2 sequences are LNHDA and SQIVND (reference sequence). TCRdb keeps only in-frame clones here, not all; method: immunoSEQ multiplex PCR. The sample lists 80,000 or so clones, 85% to 90% occurring once. Concerning this clone: Its antigen is not known.

The V gene is TRBV19, the J gene TRBJ1-1, with 7 bases aligning to TRBD1. The TCR sequence derives from an adult in good health. Sequencing was performed on peripheral blood, taken on day 0 of AZD1222 vaccination. CDR3 region: CAARAGGITEAFF. In DNA, the CDR3 is TGTGCCGCCCGAGCAGGGGGGATCACTGAAGCTTTCTTT.